These T cell receptor beta chains were read from a single sample in a study of blood T cell repertoires in COVID-19. The protocol was immunoSEQ multiplex PCR, while the TCRdb copy is restricted to in-frame clones and leaves out a portion. The data hold 65,000 or so clones, with more than 65% observed a single time. What was sequenced was peripheral blood. These receptor sequences come from a human donor in a cohort sampled during active COVID-19. CDR3s include the opening cysteine and the closing phenylalanine or tryptophan. A D gene is named only where the DNA matches it firmly. Not every row has a clone size; where given, it reads once, few, many or a size class.

V gene: TRBV28
D gene: TRBD2
J gene: TRBJ2-1
clone size: few
CDR3 protein: CASSPSGTVNEQFF
CDR3 DNA: TGTGCCAGCAGCCCAAGCGGGACCGTCAATGAGCAGTTCTTC

V gene: TRBV10-3
D gene: TRBD2
J gene: TRBJ2-4
clone size: .
CDR3 protein: CAISDGGAKNIQYF
CDR3 DNA: TGTGCCATCAGTGACGGGGGGGCCAAAAACATTCAGTACTTC

V gene: TRBV9
D gene: .
J gene: TRBJ1-4
clone size: .
CDR3 protein: CASSVSGVNEKLFF
CDR3 DNA: TGTGCCAGCAGCGTAAGCGGGGTGAATGAAAAACTGTTTTTT

V gene: TRBV3-1/TRBV3-2
D gene: .
J gene: TRBJ2-1
clone size: .
CDR3 protein: CASSQIGAGEQFF
CDR3 DNA: TGTGCCAGCAGCCAAATCGGAGCGGGCGAGCAGTTCTTC

V gene: TRBV9
D gene: .
J gene: TRBJ1-5
clone size: .
CDR3 protein: CASSEAPSLDQPQHF
CDR3 DNA: TGTGCCAGCAGTGAGGCCCCCAGTTTAGATCAGCCCCAGCATTTT

V gene: TRBV7-2
D gene: TRBD1
J gene: TRBJ1-3
clone size: few
CDR3 protein: CASSPSTGRNTIYF
CDR3 DNA: TGTGCCAGCAGCCCCTCGACAGGGCGGAACACCATATATTTT

V gene: TRBV5-1
D gene: .
J gene: TRBJ2-7
clone size: .
CDR3 protein: CASSPTLDITYEQYF
CDR3 DNA: TGCGCCAGCAGCCCGACACTGGACATTACCTACGAGCAGTACTTC

V gene: TRBV6-2/TRBV6-3
D gene: TRBD1
J gene: TRBJ1-1
clone size: .
CDR3 protein: CASSQGGDYTEAFF
CDR3 DNA: TGTGCCAGCAGCCAAGGGGGCGATTACACTGAAGCTTTCTTT

V gene: TRBV5-5
D gene: TRBD1
J gene: TRBJ1-3
clone size: few
CDR3 protein: CASSQPLGQGGNTIYF
CDR3 DNA: TGTGCCAGCAGCCAGCCCCTAGGACAGGGTGGAAACACCATATATTTT

V gene: TRBV30
D gene: TRBD1
J gene: TRBJ2-2
clone size: .
CDR3 protein: CAWSLTGADTGELFF
CDR3 DNA: TGTGCCTGGAGCTTGACAGGGGCGGACACCGGGGAGCTGTTTTTT

V gene: TRBV2
D gene: .
J gene: TRBJ2-7
clone size: .
CDR3 protein: CASSDPYEQYF
CDR3 DNA: TGTGCCAGCAGTGATCCATACGAGCAGTACTTC

V gene: TRBV5-1
D gene: TRBD1
J gene: TRBJ1-4
clone size: .
CDR3 protein: CASSSGTDEKLFF
CDR3 DNA: TGCGCCAGCAGCTCTGGGACAGATGAAAAACTGTTTTTT

V gene: TRBV9
D gene: .
J gene: TRBJ2-3
clone size: .
CDR3 protein: CASSPRLDTQYF
CDR3 DNA: TGTGCCAGCAGCCCCCGTTTAGATACGCAGTATTTT

V gene: TRBV18
D gene: TRBD2
J gene: TRBJ2-3
clone size: .
CDR3 protein: CASSPRAGEGFQYF
CDR3 DNA: TGTGCCAGCTCACCACGAGCGGGGGAAGGGTTCCAGTATTTT

V gene: TRBV6-5
D gene: TRBD1
J gene: TRBJ2-1
clone size: .
CDR3 protein: CASSLSPGTGYEQFF
CDR3 DNA: TGTGCCAGCTCCCTTAGCCCAGGGACAGGGTATGAGCAGTTCTTC

V gene: TRBV10-1
D gene: TRBD2
J gene: TRBJ2-2
clone size: .
CDR3 protein: CASSASSGTRTGELFF
CDR3 DNA: TGCGCCAGCAGTGCTTCTAGCGGGACGAGGACCGGGGAGCTGTTTTTT

V gene: TRBV2
D gene: .
J gene: TRBJ2-7
clone size: .
CDR3 protein: CASSDRDEQYF
CDR3 DNA: TGTGCCAGCAGTGACAGGGACGAGCAGTACTTC

V gene: TRBV7-2
D gene: .
J gene: TRBJ1-2
clone size: .
CDR3 protein: CASSLLTPGMDGYTF
CDR3 DNA: TGTGCCAGCAGCTTATTAACGCCAGGAATGGATGGCTACACCTTC

V gene: TRBV7-8
D gene: .
J gene: TRBJ2-5
clone size: once
CDR3 protein: CASSPYMAQETQYF
CDR3 DNA: TGTGCCAGCAGCCCATATATGGCCCAAGAGACCCAGTACTTC

V gene: TRBV10-3
D gene: TRBD1
J gene: TRBJ1-1
clone size: .
CDR3 protein: CAIRPRDSNLHSEAFF
CDR3 DNA: TGTGCCATCAGACCCCGGGACAGTAACCTACATTCTGAAGCTTTCTTT

V gene: TRBV5-1
D gene: .
J gene: TRBJ1-1
clone size: .
CDR3 protein: CASSEDRLNTEAFF
CDR3 DNA: TGCGCCAGCAGCGAGGACAGATTGAACACTGAAGCTTTCTTT

V gene: TRBV3-1/TRBV3-2
D gene: TRBD1
J gene: TRBJ1-5
clone size: .
CDR3 protein: CASSQMTGRSAQPQHF
CDR3 DNA: TGTGCCAGCAGCCAGATGACAGGGAGGTCTGCTCAGCCCCAGCATTTT

V gene: TRBV5-1
D gene: TRBD2
J gene: TRBJ2-5
clone size: .
CDR3 protein: CASSFSGRKETQYF
CDR3 DNA: TGCGCCAGCAGCTTTAGCGGGAGGAAGGAGACCCAGTACTTC

V gene: TRBV9
D gene: .
J gene: TRBJ1-5
clone size: .
CDR3 protein: CASSDRDNNQPQHF
CDR3 DNA: TGTGCCAGCAGCGACCGGGACAACAATCAGCCCCAGCATTTT

V gene: TRBV2
D gene: .
J gene: TRBJ2-3
clone size: .
CDR3 protein: CASSLNRGGFTDTQYF
CDR3 DNA: TGTGCCAGCAGCCTTAATCGTGGAGGGTTCACAGATACGCAGTATTTT

V gene: TRBV3-1/TRBV3-2
D gene: TRBD1
J gene: TRBJ2-2
clone size: .
CDR3 protein: CASSRATGGRTGELFF
CDR3 DNA: TGTGCCAGCAGCCGAGCGACAGGGGGGAGGACCGGGGAGCTGTTTTTT

V gene: TRBV7-3
D gene: TRBD2
J gene: TRBJ2-2
clone size: .
CDR3 protein: CASSPGTSGDGGELFF
CDR3 DNA: TGTGCCAGCAGCCCTGGGACTAGCGGTGACGGCGGGGAGCTGTTTTTT

V gene: TRBV7-8
D gene: TRBD1
J gene: TRBJ1-2
clone size: .
CDR3 protein: CASSYGQASGGYTF
CDR3 DNA: TGTGCCAGCAGCTACGGACAGGCCTCTGGCGGCTACACCTTC

V gene: TRBV5-1
D gene: TRBD1
J gene: TRBJ2-7
clone size: .
CDR3 protein: CASSLTGGSEQYF
CDR3 DNA: TGCGCCAGCAGCTTAACAGGGGGGAGCGAGCAGTACTTC

V gene: TRBV5-8
D gene: .
J gene: TRBJ1-2
clone size: .
CDR3 protein: CASSLGASLSYGYTF
CDR3 DNA: TGTGCCAGCAGCCTTGGAGCCAGCCTGTCCTATGGCTACACCTTC

V gene: TRBV18
D gene: .
J gene: TRBJ2-5
clone size: .
CDR3 protein: CASSSQGGTETQYF
CDR3 DNA: TGTGCCAGCTCATCCCAGGGCGGGACCGAGACCCAGTACTTC

V gene: TRBV4-3
D gene: .
J gene: TRBJ2-7
clone size: .
CDR3 protein: CASSQEGLGYEQYF
CDR3 DNA: TGCGCCAGCAGCCAAGAGGGACTCGGCTACGAGCAGTACTTC

V gene: TRBV12-5
D gene: .
J gene: TRBJ2-5
clone size: .
CDR3 protein: CASSGLLETQYF
CDR3 DNA: TGTGCTAGTTCAGGGCTTTTGGAGACCCAGTACTTC

V gene: TRBV18
D gene: .
J gene: TRBJ1-4
clone size: .
CDR3 protein: CASSSSATNEKLFF
CDR3 DNA: TGTGCCAGCTCATCCAGTGCAACTAATGAAAAACTGTTTTTT

V gene: TRBV3-1/TRBV3-2
D gene: .
J gene: TRBJ2-6
clone size: .
CDR3 protein: CASSRVARRANVLTF
CDR3 DNA: TGTGCCAGCAGCCGCGTGGCGCGGCGGGCCAACGTCCTGACTTTC

V gene: TRBV6-1
D gene: .
J gene: TRBJ2-7
clone size: .
CDR3 protein: CASSEAVAGAYEQYF
CDR3 DNA: TGTGCCAGCAGTGAAGCGGTCGCAGGGGCCTACGAGCAGTACTTC

V gene: TRBV27
D gene: TRBD2
J gene: TRBJ2-7
clone size: .
CDR3 protein: CASRGGIGDFSYEQYF
CDR3 DNA: TGTGCCAGCAGGGGGGGGATTGGGGATTTCTCCTACGAGCAGTACTTC

V gene: TRBV5-1
D gene: TRBD1
J gene: TRBJ2-1
clone size: .
CDR3 protein: CASSLWTGNYNEQFF
CDR3 DNA: TGCGCCAGCAGCTTGTGGACAGGGAACTACAATGAGCAGTTCTTC

V gene: TRBV28
D gene: .
J gene: TRBJ2-3
clone size: .
CDR3 protein: CASSPRRFFNADTQYF
CDR3 DNA: TGTGCCAGCAGCCCCAGGAGGTTCTTTAACGCCGATACGCAGTATTTT

V gene: TRBV4-1
D gene: TRBD1
J gene: TRBJ1-4
clone size: .
CDR3 protein: CASSQGDRTNEKLFF
CDR3 DNA: TGCGCCAGCAGCCAAGGGGACAGAACTAATGAAAAACTGTTTTTT

V gene: TRBV24-1
D gene: .
J gene: TRBJ2-1
clone size: .
CDR3 protein: CATSVQGRDEQFF
CDR3 DNA: TGTGCCACCAGTGTACAGGGTCGGGATGAGCAGTTCTTC

V gene: TRBV10-3
D gene: TRBD1
J gene: TRBJ2-7
clone size: .
CDR3 protein: CAISAGTGLSYEQYF
CDR3 DNA: TGTGCCATCAGCGCCGGGACAGGCCTCTCCTACGAGCAGTACTTC

V gene: TRBV4-1
D gene: .
J gene: TRBJ1-5
clone size: few
CDR3 protein: CASSDPLQGGPPQHF
CDR3 DNA: TGCGCCAGCAGCGATCCCTTACAGGGCGGTCCGCCCCAGCATTTT

V gene: TRBV4-2
D gene: TRBD2
J gene: TRBJ2-7
clone size: .
CDR3 protein: CASSQSSGGALSEQYF
CDR3 DNA: TGTGCCAGCAGCCAATCAAGCGGGGGGGCTCTCTCCGAGCAGTACTTC

V gene: TRBV18
D gene: .
J gene: TRBJ1-6
clone size: once
CDR3 protein: CASSPSHRGWDGSPLHF
CDR3 DNA: TGTGCCAGCTCACCCTCCCATCGGGGTTGGGATGGTTCACCCCTCCACTTT

V gene: TRBV19
D gene: .
J gene: TRBJ2-1
clone size: many
CDR3 protein: CASSIEGSSYNEQFF
CDR3 DNA: TGTGCCAGTAGTATAGAGGGGAGCTCCTACAATGAGCAGTTCTTC

V gene: TRBV18
D gene: TRBD1
J gene: TRBJ1-4
clone size: .
CDR3 protein: CASSPTTGLQEKLFF
CDR3 DNA: TGTGCCAGCTCACCTACGACAGGGCTACAGGAAAAACTGTTTTTT

V gene: TRBV3-1/TRBV3-2
D gene: TRBD2
J gene: TRBJ2-7
clone size: .
CDR3 protein: CASSHLAGAYEQYF
CDR3 DNA: TGTGCCAGCAGCCATCTAGCGGGGGCCTACGAGCAGTACTTC

V gene: TRBV2
D gene: .
J gene: TRBJ2-5
clone size: .
CDR3 protein: CASSEDRQETQYF
CDR3 DNA: TGTGCCAGCAGTGAAGACAGGCAAGAGACCCAGTACTTC

V gene: TRBV19
D gene: TRBD1
J gene: TRBJ1-5
clone size: few
CDR3 protein: CASSMRQGAQPQHF
CDR3 DNA: TGTGCCAGTAGTATGAGGCAGGGGGCTCAGCCCCAGCATTTT

V gene: TRBV6-5
D gene: TRBD1
J gene: TRBJ1-3
clone size: .
CDR3 protein: CASSYWTGGVGKHIYF
CDR3 DNA: TGTGCCAGCAGTTACTGGACAGGGGGCGTAGGGAAACACATATATTTT

V gene: TRBV28
D gene: .
J gene: TRBJ1-1
clone size: .
CDR3 protein: CASSPGGGTEAFF
CDR3 DNA: TGTGCCAGCAGCCCAGGAGGCGGGACTGAAGCTTTCTTT

V gene: TRBV15
D gene: .
J gene: TRBJ1-1
clone size: .
CDR3 protein: CATSTRTTSEAFF
CDR3 DNA: TGTGCCACCAGCACCCGGACAACCTCCGAAGCTTTCTTT